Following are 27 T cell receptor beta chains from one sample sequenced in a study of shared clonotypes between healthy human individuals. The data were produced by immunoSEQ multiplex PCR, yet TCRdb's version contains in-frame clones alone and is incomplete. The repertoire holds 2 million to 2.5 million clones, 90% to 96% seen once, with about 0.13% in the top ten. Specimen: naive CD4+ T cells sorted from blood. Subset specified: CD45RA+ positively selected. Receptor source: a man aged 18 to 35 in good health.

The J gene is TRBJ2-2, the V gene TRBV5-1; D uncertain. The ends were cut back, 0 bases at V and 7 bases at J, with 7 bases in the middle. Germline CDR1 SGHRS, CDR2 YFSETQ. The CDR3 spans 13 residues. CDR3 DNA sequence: TGCGCCAGCAGCTTGGCTATCGGCGGGGAGCTGTTTTTT. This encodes CASSLAIGGELFF.

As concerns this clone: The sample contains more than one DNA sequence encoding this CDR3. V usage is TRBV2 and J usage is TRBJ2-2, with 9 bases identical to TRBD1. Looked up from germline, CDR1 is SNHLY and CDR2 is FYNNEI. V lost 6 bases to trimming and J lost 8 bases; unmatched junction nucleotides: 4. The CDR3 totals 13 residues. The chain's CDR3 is CASRSQGAGELFF. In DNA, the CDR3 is TGTGCCAGCAGGTCACAGGGGGCGGGGGAGCTGTTTTTT. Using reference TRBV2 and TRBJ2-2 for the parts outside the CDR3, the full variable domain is EPEVTQTPSHQVTQMGQEVILRCVPISNHLYFYWYRQILGQKVEFLVSFYNNEISEKSEIFDDQFSVERPDGSNFTLKIRSTKLEDSAMYFCASRSQGAGELFFGEGSRLTVL.

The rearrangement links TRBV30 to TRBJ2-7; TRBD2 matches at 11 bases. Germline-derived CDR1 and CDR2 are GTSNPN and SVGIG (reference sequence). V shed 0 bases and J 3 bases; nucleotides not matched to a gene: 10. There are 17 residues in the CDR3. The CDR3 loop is CAWSVSQTSGRVYEQYF. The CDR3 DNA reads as TGTGCCTGGAGTGTAAGTCAAACTAGCGGGAGAGTCTACGAGCAGTACTTC.

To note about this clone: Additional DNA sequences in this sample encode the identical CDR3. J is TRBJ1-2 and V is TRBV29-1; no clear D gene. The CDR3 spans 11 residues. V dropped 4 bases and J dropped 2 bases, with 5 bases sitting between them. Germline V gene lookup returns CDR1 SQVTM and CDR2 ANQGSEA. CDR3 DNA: TGCAGCGTTGGGCAAAACTATGGCTACACCTTC. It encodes CSVGQNYGYTF.

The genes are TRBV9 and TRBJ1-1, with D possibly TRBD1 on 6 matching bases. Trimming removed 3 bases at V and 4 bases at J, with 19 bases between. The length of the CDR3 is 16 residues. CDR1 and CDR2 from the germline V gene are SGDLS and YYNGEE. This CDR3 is CASSALSGGGITEAFF. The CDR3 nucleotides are TGTGCCAGCAGCGCCCTCTCTGGAGGGGGGATCACTGAAGCTTTCTTT.

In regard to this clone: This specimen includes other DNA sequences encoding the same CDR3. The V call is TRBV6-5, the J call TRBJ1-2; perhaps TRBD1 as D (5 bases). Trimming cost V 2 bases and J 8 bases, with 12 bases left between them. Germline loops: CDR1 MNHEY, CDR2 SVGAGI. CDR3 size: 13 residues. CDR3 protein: CASSYVGGGGYTF. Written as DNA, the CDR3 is TGTGCCAGCAGTTACGTCGGGGGTGGAGGCTACACCTTC.

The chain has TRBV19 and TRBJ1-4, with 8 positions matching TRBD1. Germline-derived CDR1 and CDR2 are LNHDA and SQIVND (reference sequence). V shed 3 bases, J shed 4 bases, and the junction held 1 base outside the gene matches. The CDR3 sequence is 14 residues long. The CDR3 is CASSMGQDNEKLFF. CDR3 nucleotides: TGTGCCAGTAGTATGGGACAGGATAATGAAAAACTGTTTTTT.

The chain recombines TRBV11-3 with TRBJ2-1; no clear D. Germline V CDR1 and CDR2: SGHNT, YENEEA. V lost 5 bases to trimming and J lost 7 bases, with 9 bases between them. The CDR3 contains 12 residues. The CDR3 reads CASSQDGNEQFF. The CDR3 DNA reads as TGTGCCAGCAGCCAGGACGGGAATGAGCAGTTCTTC.

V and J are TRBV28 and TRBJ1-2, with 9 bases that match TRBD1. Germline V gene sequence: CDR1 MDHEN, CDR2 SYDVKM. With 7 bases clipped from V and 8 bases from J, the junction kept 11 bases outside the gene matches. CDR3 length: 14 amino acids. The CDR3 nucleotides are TGTGCCAGCAAACTAGCGGACAGGGGAGGAGGCTACACCTTC. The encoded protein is CASKLADRGGGYTF.

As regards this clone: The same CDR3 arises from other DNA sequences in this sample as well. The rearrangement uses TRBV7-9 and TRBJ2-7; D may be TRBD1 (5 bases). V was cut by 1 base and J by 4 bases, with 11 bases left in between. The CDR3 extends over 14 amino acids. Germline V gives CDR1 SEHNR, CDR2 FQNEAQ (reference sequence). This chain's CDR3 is CASSLGQGTYEQYF. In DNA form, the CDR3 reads TGTGCCAGCAGCTTAGGGCAGGGCACTTACGAGCAGTACTTC.

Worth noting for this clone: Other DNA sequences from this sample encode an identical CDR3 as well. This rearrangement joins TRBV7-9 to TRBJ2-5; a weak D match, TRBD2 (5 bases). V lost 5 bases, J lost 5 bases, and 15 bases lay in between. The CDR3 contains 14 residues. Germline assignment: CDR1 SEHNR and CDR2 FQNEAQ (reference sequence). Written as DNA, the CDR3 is TGTGCCAGCAGCCCCAGGCGCGGAGGCGAGACCCAGTACTTC. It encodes CASSPRRGGETQYF.

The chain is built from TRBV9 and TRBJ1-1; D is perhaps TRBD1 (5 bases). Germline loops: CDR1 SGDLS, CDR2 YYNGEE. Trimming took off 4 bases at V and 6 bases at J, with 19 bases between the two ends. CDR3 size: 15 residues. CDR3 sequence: CASSSGTSRGAEAFF. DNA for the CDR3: TGTGCCAGCAGCTCGGGGACCTCCCGTGGAGCTGAAGCTTTCTTT.

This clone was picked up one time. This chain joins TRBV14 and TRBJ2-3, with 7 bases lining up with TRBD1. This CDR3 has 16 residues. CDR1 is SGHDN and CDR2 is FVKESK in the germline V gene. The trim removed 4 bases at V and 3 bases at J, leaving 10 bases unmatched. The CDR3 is CASSRATGYWTDTQYF. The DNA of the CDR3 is TGTGCCAGCAGCCGGGCGACAGGGTATTGGACAGATACGCAGTATTTT. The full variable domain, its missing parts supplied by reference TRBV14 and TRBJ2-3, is EAGVTQFPSHSVIEKGQTVTLRCDPISGHDNLYWYRRVMGKEIKFLLHFVKESKQDESGMPNNRFLAERTGGTYSTLKVQPAELEDSGVYFCASSRATGYWTDTQYFGPGTRLTVL.

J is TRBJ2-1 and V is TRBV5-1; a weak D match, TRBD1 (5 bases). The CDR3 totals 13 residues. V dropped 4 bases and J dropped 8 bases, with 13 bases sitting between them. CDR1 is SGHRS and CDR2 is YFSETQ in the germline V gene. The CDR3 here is CASSGHSDDEQFF. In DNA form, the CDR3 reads TGCGCCAGCAGCGGACACTCGGACGATGAGCAGTTCTTC.

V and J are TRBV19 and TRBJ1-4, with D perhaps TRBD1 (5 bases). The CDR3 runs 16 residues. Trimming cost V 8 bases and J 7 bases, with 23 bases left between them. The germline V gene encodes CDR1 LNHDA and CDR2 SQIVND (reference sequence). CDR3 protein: CASRTHGGKVVEKLFF. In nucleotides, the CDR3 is TGTGCCAGTCGAACCCACGGGGGGAAGGTCGTTGAAAAACTGTTTTTT.

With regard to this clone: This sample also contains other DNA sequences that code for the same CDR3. CDR3 nucleotide sequence: TGCGCCAGCAGCCGTGCTGACTCCTACGAGCAGTACTTC. This gives the protein CASSRADSYEQYF. The chain recombines TRBV5-1 with TRBJ2-7, with no clear D. Germline values: CDR1 SGHRS, CDR2 YFSETQ. This CDR3 spans 13 amino acids. V was pared by 4 bases and J by 0 bases, with 8 bases between.

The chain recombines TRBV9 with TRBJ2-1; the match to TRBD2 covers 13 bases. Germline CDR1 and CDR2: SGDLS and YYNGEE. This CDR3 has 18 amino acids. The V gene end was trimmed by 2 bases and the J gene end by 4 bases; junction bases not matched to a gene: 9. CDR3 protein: CASSVTGTSGIQYNEQFF. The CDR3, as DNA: TGTGCCAGCAGCGTGACCGGGACTAGCGGGATCCAGTACAATGAGCAGTTCTTC.

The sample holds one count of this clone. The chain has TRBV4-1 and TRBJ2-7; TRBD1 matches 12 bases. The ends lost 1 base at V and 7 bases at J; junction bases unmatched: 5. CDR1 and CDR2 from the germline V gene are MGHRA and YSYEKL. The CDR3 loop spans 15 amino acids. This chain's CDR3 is CASSQVGQGASEQYF. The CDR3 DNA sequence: TGCGCCAGCAGCCAAGTGGGACAGGGGGCTAGTGAGCAGTACTTC.

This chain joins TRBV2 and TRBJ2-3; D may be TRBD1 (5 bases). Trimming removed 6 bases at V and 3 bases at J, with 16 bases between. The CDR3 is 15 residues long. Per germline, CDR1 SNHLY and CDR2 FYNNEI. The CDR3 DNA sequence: TGTGCCAGCAGCGGTGCGTCAGGGAAGACAGATACGCAGTATTTT. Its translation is CASSGASGKTDTQYF. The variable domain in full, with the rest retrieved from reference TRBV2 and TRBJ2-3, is EPEVTQTPSHQVTQMGQEVILRCVPISNHLYFYWYRQILGQKVEFLVSFYNNEISEKSEIFDDQFSVERPDGSNFTLKIRSTKLEDSAMYFCASSGASGKTDTQYFGPGTRLTVL.

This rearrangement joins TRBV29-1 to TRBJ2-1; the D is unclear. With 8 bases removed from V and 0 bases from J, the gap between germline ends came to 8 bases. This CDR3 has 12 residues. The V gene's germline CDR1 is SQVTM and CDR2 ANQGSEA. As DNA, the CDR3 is TGCAGCTCGGTCGGCTCCTACAATGAGCAGTTCTTC. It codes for CSSVGSYNEQFF.

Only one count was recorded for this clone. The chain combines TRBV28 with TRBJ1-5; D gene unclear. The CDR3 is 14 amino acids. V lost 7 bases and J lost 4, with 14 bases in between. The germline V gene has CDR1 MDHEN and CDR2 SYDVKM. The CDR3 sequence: CASKLAERNQPQHF. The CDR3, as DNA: TGTGCCAGCAAGCTCGCCGAGCGGAATCAGCCCCAGCATTTT.

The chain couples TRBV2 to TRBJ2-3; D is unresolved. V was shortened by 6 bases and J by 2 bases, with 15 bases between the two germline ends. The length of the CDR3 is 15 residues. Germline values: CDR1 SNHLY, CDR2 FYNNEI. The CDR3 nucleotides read TGTGCCAGCAGCGACGATGAAGGGCACACAGATACGCAGTATTTT. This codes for CASSDDEGHTDTQYF.

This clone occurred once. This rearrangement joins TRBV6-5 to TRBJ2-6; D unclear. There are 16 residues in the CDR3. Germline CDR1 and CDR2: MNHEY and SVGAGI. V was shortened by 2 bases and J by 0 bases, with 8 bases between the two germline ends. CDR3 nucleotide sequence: TGTGCCAGCAGTTACCGGACGGTCTCTGGGGCCAACGTCCTGACTTTC. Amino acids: CASSYRTVSGANVLTF.

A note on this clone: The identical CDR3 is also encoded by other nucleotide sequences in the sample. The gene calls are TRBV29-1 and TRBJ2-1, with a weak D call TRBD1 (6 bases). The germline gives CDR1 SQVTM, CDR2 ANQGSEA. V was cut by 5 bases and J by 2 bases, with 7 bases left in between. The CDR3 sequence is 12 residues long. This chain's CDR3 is CSVRGTYNEQFF. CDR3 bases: TGCAGCGTTAGGGGGACCTACAATGAGCAGTTCTTC.

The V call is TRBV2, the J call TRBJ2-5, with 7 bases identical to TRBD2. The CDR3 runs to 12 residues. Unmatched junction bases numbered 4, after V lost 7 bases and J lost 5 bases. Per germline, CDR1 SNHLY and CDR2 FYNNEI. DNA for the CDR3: TGTGCCAGCACGACTAGCACGGAGACCCAGTACTTC. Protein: CASTTSTETQYF.

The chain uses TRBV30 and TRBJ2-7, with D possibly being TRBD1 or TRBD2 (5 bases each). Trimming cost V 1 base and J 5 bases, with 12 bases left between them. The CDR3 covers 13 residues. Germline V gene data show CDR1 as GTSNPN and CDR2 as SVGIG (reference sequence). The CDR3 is CAWSAQRGDEQYF. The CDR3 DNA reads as TGTGCCTGGAGTGCCCAAAGGGGAGACGAGCAGTACTTC.

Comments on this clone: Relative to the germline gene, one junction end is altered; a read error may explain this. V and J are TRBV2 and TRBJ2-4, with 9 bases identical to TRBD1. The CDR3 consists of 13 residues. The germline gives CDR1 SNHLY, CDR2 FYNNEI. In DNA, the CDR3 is TGTGCCAGCACCGCAGGGGACAGGGTTATTCGGTACTTC. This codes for CASTAGDRVIRYF. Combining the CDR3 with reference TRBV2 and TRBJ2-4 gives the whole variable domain EPEVTQTPSHQVTQMGQEVILRCVPISNHLYFYWYRQILGQKVEFLVSFYNNEISEKSEIFDDQFSVERPDGSNFTLKIRSTKLEDSAMYFCASTAGDRVIRYFGAGTRLSVL.